Below are 30 T cell receptor beta chains sequenced from a single sample in a study of CD8 T cells in Susac syndrome (dated by TCRdb to between 2018 and 2020). Library prep was done by the immunoSEQ multiplex PCR assay. RNA was extracted using the RNeasy kit, and about 0.45 to 1 ug of the RNA was reverse transcribed with random hexamers. Using fastp at Q25 and MiXCR, TCRdb reprocessed the public reads and kept productive beta chains. Every CDR3 protein is listed once, alongside the most common genes and DNA of its rows. The sample data list under 70,000 distinct CDR3 sequences, and 95% of these were observed just once. Of the sample, about 0.8% is held by the ten largest clones. Sample: CD8+ T cells from PBMCs. All receptors derive from a human donor with Susac syndrome.

The genes are TRBV4-3 and TRBJ1-2, with 7 bases lining up with TRBD1. This CDR3 has 17 amino acids. Germline lookup yields CDR1 LGHNA and CDR2 YSLEER. Trimming cost V 4 bases and J 2 bases; bases outside gene matches: 13. CDR3 in DNA: TGCGCCAGCAGCCCTTCGTTACAGGGGCCCTTGAACTATGGCTACACCTTC. This encodes CASSPSLQGPLNYGYTF.

The chain employs TRBV2 and TRBJ2-1; 12 nucleotides line up with TRBD2. The CDR3 consists of 15 residues. Germline lookup yields CDR1 SNHLY and CDR2 FYNNEI. The V segment lost 6 bases and the J segment 5 bases; nucleotides outside the gene matches: 5. The CDR3 is CASSPGLAGNNEQFF. CDR3 nucleotides: TGTGCCAGCAGCCCCGGACTAGCGGGGAACAATGAGCAGTTCTTC.

The genes are TRBV27 and TRBJ1-5, with D perhaps matching TRBD1 (5 bases). From germline, CDR1 is MNHEY and CDR2 SMNVEV (reference sequence). Trimming shortened V by 3 bases and J by 1 base, and 7 bases separated the two germline ends. The CDR3 is 14 amino acids. The CDR3 nucleotides read TGTGCCAGCAGTTTCGGGGGAAGCAATCAGCCCCAGCATTTT. Translated, it gives CASSFGGSNQPQHF.

The genes are TRBV5-6 and TRBJ2-2, with unresolved D. Germline assignment: CDR1 SGHDT and CDR2 YYEEEE. V was shortened by 4 bases and J by 6 bases, with 13 bases between the two germline ends. The CDR3 loop spans 14 amino acids. The CDR3 DNA reads as TGTGCCAGCAGCGGCCCAAGCGTCTCCGGGGAGCTGTTTTTT. It translates to CASSGPSVSGELFF.

The V gene is TRBV18, the J gene TRBJ1-1, with a possible D match to TRBD1 (5 bases). Germline V CDR1 and CDR2: KGHSH, LQKENI. Trimming took 3 bases from V and 12 from J, leaving 14 bases between them. CDR3 size: 12 residues. CDR3 amino acids: CASSPGQGKTFF. CDR3 coding DNA: TGTGCCAGCTCACCCGGGCAGGGAAAGACTTTCTTT.

The V call is TRBV7-3, the J call TRBJ2-1, with D maybe TRBD1 (6 bases). The germline V gene has CDR1 SGHTA and CDR2 FQGTGA. Trimming stripped 3 bases from V and 1 base from J, with 10 bases between. The CDR3 contains 15 residues. CDR3 sequence: CASSLGAGSYNEQFF. In nucleotides, the CDR3 is TGTGCCAGCAGCTTGGGGGCAGGGTCCTACAATGAGCAGTTCTTC. Full variable domain (outside the CDR3, taken from reference TRBV7-3 and TRBJ2-1): GAGVSQTPSNKVTEKGKYVELRCDPISGHTALYWYRQSLGQGPEFLIYFQGTGAADDSGLPNDRFFAVRPEGSVSTLKIQRTERGDSAVYLCASSLGAGSYNEQFFGPGTRLTVL.

V and J are TRBV9 and TRBJ1-1; tentatively, D is TRBD1 (5 bases). The V gene lost 0 bases and the J gene lost 4 bases, with 10 bases spanning the gap. This CDR3 comprises 14 residues. From germline, CDR1 is SGDLS and CDR2 YYNGEE. The CDR3 region has the DNA TGTGCCAGCAGCGTAGGGGGCTCGGGCACTGAAGCTTTCTTT. It is translated as CASSVGGSGTEAFF.

The chain combines TRBV12-3 or TRBV12-4 with TRBJ1-4; tentatively, D is TRBD1 (6 bases). The CDR3 consists of 15 residues. Deletions cut 4 bases from V and 8 bases from J, with 17 bases between. CDR3: CASSSPTGSGEKLFF. The CDR3, as DNA: TGTGCCAGCAGTTCCCCAACAGGGTCTGGCGAAAAACTGTTTTTT.

This chain connects TRBV9 to TRBJ2-3; the match to TRBD2 covers 9 bases. Germline trimming cut 4 bases from V and 2 bases from J; bases unmatched to any gene: 11. Looked up from germline, CDR1 is SGDLS and CDR2 is YYNGEE. CDR3 length: 17 amino acids. The CDR3: CASSTQGSGGSTDTQYF. CDR3 nucleotide sequence: TGTGCCAGCAGCACCCAGGGTAGCGGGGGTTCCACAGATACGCAGTATTTT.

This chain joins TRBV6-5 and TRBJ2-2; D gene uncertain. The CDR3 loop spans 15 amino acids. CDR1 MNHEY and CDR2 SVGAGI come from the germline V gene. V dropped 6 bases and J dropped 1 base, with 12 bases sitting between them. The CDR3 region is CASSLGVWNTGELFF. As DNA, the CDR3 is TGTGCCAGCAGCTTAGGTGTTTGGAACACCGGGGAGCTGTTTTTT.

V and J are TRBV29-1 and TRBJ2-2, with D possibly TRBD1 on 5 matching bases. CDR3 length: 13 residues. CDR1 is SQVTM and CDR2 is ANQGSEA in the germline V gene. The V end was cut by 5 bases, the J end by 0 bases, with 7 bases between. CDR3 bases: TGCAGCGTTATGACAGCGAACACCGGGGAGCTGTTTTTT. Translation gives CSVMTANTGELFF.

The V gene is TRBV4-1, the J gene TRBJ2-1; TRBD2 matches at 10 bases. CDR1 is MGHRA and CDR2 is YSYEKL in the germline V gene. The CDR3 has 18 amino acids. Trimming at V came to 0 bases and at J to 7 bases, leaving 12 bases not matched to a gene. CDR3 amino acids: CASSQDRAERGGGNEQFF. The CDR3 DNA reads as TGCGCCAGCAGCCAAGATCGGGCCGAGCGGGGGGGAGGGAATGAGCAGTTCTTC.

The chain is built from TRBV15 and TRBJ2-1; the match to TRBD2 covers 11 bases. Trimming removed 3 bases from V and 3 bases from J; junction bases left unmatched: 1. This CDR3 has 15 amino acids. Germline-derived CDR1 and CDR2 are LNHNV and YYDKDF (reference sequence). The CDR3 is CATSSTSGGYNEQFF. In nucleotides, the CDR3 is TGTGCCACCAGCAGCACTAGCGGGGGCTACAATGAGCAGTTCTTC.

The chain employs TRBV4-2 and TRBJ2-6; 13 nucleotides match TRBD2. Germline CDR1 LGHNA, CDR2 YNFKEQ. V lost 4 bases and J lost 2; bases outside the gene matches: 5. The CDR3 loop spans 18 amino acids. The CDR3: CASSPGGLAGAGANVLTF. In DNA form, the CDR3 reads TGTGCCAGCAGCCCAGGTGGACTAGCGGGGGCTGGGGCCAACGTCCTGACTTTC.

This chain joins TRBV30 and TRBJ2-5; 8 bases are shared with TRBD2. The J segment lost 0 bases and the V segment lost 3 bases, leaving 12 bases of the junction unmatched. The CDR3 totals 17 residues. Germline-derived CDR1 and CDR2 are GTSNPN and SVGIG (reference sequence). The CDR3 sequence is CAWSVGLAQPHQETQYF. As DNA, the CDR3 is TGTGCCTGGAGCGTCGGACTAGCTCAACCCCACCAAGAGACCCAGTACTTC.

The CDR3 coding sequence is TGTGCCAGCAGCGTCCGTTTCAGCGACGTGTTTACCAATGAGCAGTTCTTC. Translating gives CASSVRFSDVFTNEQFF. The chain couples TRBV12-3 or TRBV12-4 to TRBJ2-1; D gene ambiguous. V was pared by 6 bases and J by 6 bases, with 24 bases between. The CDR3 contains 17 residues.

The V and J genes are TRBV19 and TRBJ1-2, with TRBD1 matching 9 bases. V shed 8 bases and J 5 bases; nucleotides not matched to a gene: 12. The CDR3 spans 15 residues. Per germline, CDR1 LNHDA and CDR2 SQIVND (reference sequence). The CDR3 loop reads CASSTGTGYGYGYTF. Written as DNA, the CDR3 is TGTGCCAGTTCAACTGGGACAGGGTATGGGTATGGCTACACCTTC.

The chain links TRBV12-3 or TRBV12-4 to TRBJ2-3; a possible D gene is TRBD2 (5 bases). This CDR3 is built from 14 residues. V was shortened by 3 bases and J by 2 bases, with 9 bases between the two germline ends. The CDR3 region is CASSFLGATDTQYF. The CDR3 DNA follows: TGTGCCAGCAGTTTTTTGGGAGCCACAGATACGCAGTATTTT.

For the CDR3, the DNA is TGTGCCAGCAGTGAGGGAGACACCGGGGAGCTGTTTTTT. Protein: CASSEGDTGELFF. The chain joins TRBV25-1 to TRBJ2-2; possibly TRBD2 for D (5 bases). The CDR3 is 13 residues long. Germline V gene sequence: CDR1 MGHDK, CDR2 SYGVNS. Trimming removed 3 bases at V and 3 bases at J, with 5 bases between.

This rearrangement joins TRBV25-1 to TRBJ1-2; D ambiguous. CDR3 size: 12 residues. Trimming stripped 7 bases from V and 8 bases from J, with 14 bases between. Germline V gene sequence: CDR1 MGHDK, CDR2 SYGVNS. CDR3 nucleotides: TGTGCCAGCAATAACGCCAGGTCGGGCTACACCTTC. This translates into CASNNARSGYTF.

The J gene is TRBJ1-5, the V gene TRBV7-9; D is ambiguous. The ends were cut back, 8 bases at V and 7 bases at J, with 12 bases in the middle. The CDR3 sequence is 12 residues long. The germline gives CDR1 SEHNR, CDR2 FQNEAQ (reference sequence). The CDR3 sequence is CASGNWLQPQHF. The CDR3 DNA reads TGTGCCAGCGGCAATTGGTTGCAGCCCCAGCATTTT.

The sample holds a few counts of this clonotype. This chain connects TRBV4-1 to TRBJ1-1; D unclear. V lost 0 bases to trimming and J lost 8 bases, with 10 bases between them. Germline assignment: CDR1 MGHRA and CDR2 YSYEKL. CDR3 length equals 13 residues. The CDR3 spells CASSQDLGWEAFF. CDR3 DNA sequence: TGCGCCAGCAGCCAAGATCTGGGTTGGGAAGCTTTCTTT.

The rearrangement joins TRBV19 to TRBJ2-1; a possible D gene is TRBD2 (7 bases). Germline V lookup: CDR1 LNHDA, CDR2 SQIVND (reference sequence). The ends were cut back, 6 bases at V and 5 bases at J, with 17 bases in the middle. This CDR3 is 15 amino acids long. The DNA for the CDR3 is TGTGCCAGTAGATTTAGAGGGGGGGCACACAATGAGCAGTTCTTC. It yields the protein CASRFRGGAHNEQFF.

The V gene is TRBV30, the J gene TRBJ1-2; no firm D call. Trimming shortened V by 3 bases and J by 1 base, and 12 bases separated the two germline ends. The V gene's germline CDR1 is GTSNPN and CDR2 SVGIG (reference sequence). The CDR3 consists of 14 residues. CDR3 loop: CAWSRQQFNYGYTF. CDR3 coding DNA: TGTGCCTGGAGCCGGCAACAGTTTAACTATGGCTACACCTTC.

This clonotype was observed a single time. The J gene is TRBJ2-4, the V gene TRBV20-1; 7 bases agree with TRBD1. This CDR3 has 14 amino acids. CDR1 DFQATT and CDR2 SNEGSKA come from the germline V gene (reference sequence). V gave up 5 bases and J gave up 3 bases; unmatched junction bases: 7. The chain's CDR3 is CSAFDREHKNIQYF. CDR3 nucleotides: TGCAGTGCTTTCGACAGGGAGCACAAAAACATTCAGTACTTC.

This clonotype appeared a single time. The chain couples TRBV3-1 to TRBJ1-4; TRBD1 might be the D (5 bases). Germline assignment: CDR1 LGHDT and CDR2 YNNKEL (reference sequence). Trimming took 2 bases from V and 8 from J, leaving 15 bases between them. There are 15 residues in the CDR3. This chain's CDR3 is CASSQKDSWGEKLFF. CDR3 in DNA: TGTGCCAGCAGCCAAAAAGATTCCTGGGGGGAAAAACTGTTTTTT. The entire variable domain, with the rest obtained from reference TRBV3-1 and TRBJ1-4, is as follows: DTAVSQTPKYLVTQMGNDKSIKCEQNLGHDTMYWYKQDSKKFLKIMFSYNNKELIINETVPNRFSPKSPDKAHLNLHINSLELGDSAVYFCASSQKDSWGEKLFFGSGTQLSVL.

This clonotype was observed once. This chain links TRBV21-1 with TRBJ1-5. TRBV21-1 is noted as a pseudogene. The CDR3 is made up of 13 amino acids. The CDR3 is CASSREPNQPQHF. DNA for the CDR3: TGTGCCAGCAGCAGGGAACCCAATCAGCCCCAGCATTTT.

The genes are TRBV6-2 or TRBV6-3 and TRBJ1-5, with 9 bases aligning to TRBD1. Germline V lookup: CDR1 MNHEY, CDR2 SVGEGT. This CDR3 contains 17 residues. The junction had 6 bases not matched to a gene; V was cut back by 0 bases and J by 3 bases. The CDR3 sequence is CASSYSDRGLINQPQHF. The CDR3 nucleotides are TGTGCCAGCAGTTACTCTGACAGGGGGTTGATCAATCAGCCCCAGCATTTT.

This rearrangement joins TRBV9 to TRBJ1-3, with D perhaps TRBD1 (6 bases). The CDR3 is 15 amino acids. Germline V CDR1 and CDR2: SGDLS, YYNGEE. Trimming stripped 3 bases from V and 2 bases from J, with 12 bases between. CDR3 sequence: CASSAAAGAGNTIYF. CDR3 nucleotide sequence: TGTGCCAGCAGCGCCGCCGCAGGGGCTGGAAACACCATATATTTT.

The gene calls are TRBV7-6 and TRBJ2-7; D possibly corresponds to TRBD1 (6 bases). The V end lost 4 bases, the J end lost 4 bases, and 17 bases lay between the germline ends. CDR1 SGHVS and CDR2 FNYEAQ come from the germline V gene. The CDR3 spans 15 residues. DNA for the CDR3: TGTGCCAGCAGCTACCCCGCAGGGGCCCTATACGAGCAGTACTTC. It is translated as CASSYPAGALYEQYF.